The 27 T cell receptor beta chains given below trace back to one sample, sequenced in a study of technical replicates of blood from a handful of donors (dated by TCRdb to about 2017). The protocol used for the library was the immunoSEQ multiplex PCR assay. Here the immuneACCESS table is served through TCRdb, limited to in-frame sequences with V and J called. Missing clones are a known gap in these copies; in checked studies unresolved V genes cover under half, and the rest lacks a known reason. The sample table shows approximately 79,000 clones, and 96% are seen once. The top ten constitute 0.3% to 0.35% of the sample. The source material was T cells isolated from PBMCs. Receptors were obtained from a human donor in good health.

The gene calls are TRBV27 and TRBJ2-1; D is unresolved. This CDR3 comprises 13 residues. Trimming shortened V by 3 bases and J by 4 bases, and 7 bases separated the two germline ends. Per germline, CDR1 MNHEY and CDR2 SMNVEV (reference sequence). CDR3: CASSLARYNEQFF. CDR3 nucleotides: TGTGCCAGCAGTTTGGCGCGGTACAATGAGCAGTTCTTC.

The CDR3 spells CASSSLTGPSNQPQHF. The CDR3 DNA is TGTGCCAGCAGTTCCCTGACAGGGCCTAGCAATCAGCCCCAGCATTTT. The genes are TRBV27 and TRBJ1-5; 7 bases agree with TRBD1. CDR3 length: 16 amino acids. Germline V gene lookup returns CDR1 MNHEY and CDR2 SMNVEV (reference sequence). V lost 4 bases and J lost 0; bases outside the gene matches: 6.

The genes are TRBV4-1 and TRBJ2-7; 7 bases fit TRBD1. CDR3 length: 14 residues. With 6 bases clipped from V and 4 bases from J, the junction kept 9 bases outside the gene matches. Germline V gene lookup returns CDR1 MGHRA and CDR2 YSYEKL. CDR3 in DNA: TGCGCCAGCAGTCTTAGGGGGCGAGAATACGAGCAGTACTTC. Protein: CASSLRGREYEQYF.

The rearrangement links TRBV11-2 to TRBJ2-7; D call uncertain. The CDR3 covers 13 residues. Trimming left V 4 bases short and J 0 bases short, with 7 bases between. Germline V CDR1 and CDR2: SGHAT, FQNNGV. For the CDR3, the DNA is TGTGCCAGCAGCTATGCTAGCTCCTACGAGCAGTACTTC. It translates to CASSYASSYEQYF.

This clone appeared once. One end of the junction varies from germline; a read error may be responsible. The CDR3 coding sequence is TGTGTCTGGACTGGAGGACTAGACCTATACGAGCAGTACTTC. Protein sequence: CVWTGGLDLYEQYF. The V and J genes are TRBV30 and TRBJ2-7, with 7 bases identical to TRBD2. Germline V gene lookup returns CDR1 GTSNPN and CDR2 SVGIG (reference sequence). The CDR3 is made up of 14 amino acids.

The chain employs TRBV4-2 and TRBJ2-1, with 8 nucleotides matching TRBD2. This CDR3 spans 18 amino acids. Germline values: CDR1 LGHNA, CDR2 YNFKEQ. After removal of 0 bases from V and 4 bases from J, the junction contained 11 bases not matched to a gene. CDR3 protein: CASSQDGSGSLTYNEQFF. The CDR3 region has the DNA TGTGCCAGCAGCCAAGATGGCAGCGGGAGCCTTACTTACAATGAGCAGTTCTTC.

This chain uses TRBV10-1 with TRBJ2-7, with a tentative D call TRBD2 (5 bases). The CDR3 has 14 residues. Trimming cost V 1 base and J 5 bases, with 12 bases left between them. Germline V gene data show CDR1 as WNHNN and CDR2 as SYGVQD (reference sequence). The CDR3 sequence: CASSEYREWDEQYF. CDR3 sequence (DNA): TGCGCCAGCAGTGAGTATAGGGAGTGGGACGAGCAGTACTTC.

The CDR3 nucleotides read TGTGCCAGCAGCGCACTAGCGGGAGTGGGTGACATTCAGTACTTC. Its translation is CASSALAGVGDIQYF. The rearrangement links TRBV9 to TRBJ2-4, with 11 nucleotides matching TRBD2. V dropped 3 bases and J dropped 8; count of bases not matched to a gene: 7. CDR3 size: 15 residues. Germline V gene data show CDR1 as SGDLS and CDR2 as YYNGEE.

The CDR3 sequence is CATSRDLFNEQFF. The CDR3 nucleotides read TGTGCCACCAGCAGAGACCTATTTAATGAGCAGTTCTTC. The chain joins TRBV15 to TRBJ2-1; no clear D. This CDR3 region has 13 residues. Germline CDR1 is LNHNV and CDR2 is YYDKDF (reference sequence). V dropped 0 bases and J dropped 7 bases, with 7 bases sitting between them.

The J gene is TRBJ2-7, the V gene TRBV7-8, with 7 bases matching TRBD1. The length of the CDR3 is 15 residues. Germline V gene lookup returns CDR1 SGHVS and CDR2 FQNEAQ. J gave up 3 bases and V 2 bases, and 7 bases lay outside the gene matches. The CDR3 DNA is TGTGCCAGCAGCTTAACCCGGACAGGTGTCTACGAGCAGTACTTC. Protein sequence: CASSLTRTGVYEQYF.

The genes are TRBV27 and TRBJ2-7, with TRBD2 matching 9 bases. V gave up 7 bases and J gave up 2 bases; unmatched junction bases: 9. The CDR3 extends over 15 amino acids. Germline CDR1 and CDR2: MNHEY and SMNVEV (reference sequence). The CDR3 coding sequence is TGTGCCAGCATGCCCGGGCTAGCGGGACCCTACGAGCAGTACTTC. Its translation is CASMPGLAGPYEQYF.

J is TRBJ2-5 and V is TRBV11-2, with D possibly TRBD2 on 5 matching bases. The CDR3 is 16 residues long. Germline CDR1 reads SGHAT; CDR2 reads FQNNGV. V shed 5 bases and J shed 2 bases, with 18 bases lying between them. The CDR3 DNA reads as TGTGCCAGCAGCCACAAACCTCTAGCTGTACAAGAGACCCAGTACTTC. Amino acid sequence: CASSHKPLAVQETQYF.

The chain joins TRBV30 to TRBJ2-3; tentative D call: TRBD2 (5 bases). V dropped 3 bases and J dropped 0 bases, with 19 bases sitting between them. The germline V gene has CDR1 GTSNPN and CDR2 SVGIG (reference sequence). The CDR3 is 17 amino acids. The CDR3 loop reads CAWRSGYGSKSTDTQYF. CDR3 nucleotide sequence: TGTGCCTGGAGATCGGGATATGGATCCAAAAGCACAGATACGCAGTATTTT.

The chain has TRBV4-1 and TRBJ2-2; D gene unclear. Trimming took 1 base from V and 4 from J, leaving 10 bases between them. Looked up from germline, CDR1 is MGHRA and CDR2 is YSYEKL. The CDR3 totals 15 residues. CDR3 region: CASSQADTVTGELFF. The CDR3 DNA reads as TGCGCCAGCAGCCAAGCAGACACCGTCACCGGGGAGCTGTTTTTT.

The rearrangement joins TRBV4-1 to TRBJ2-1; 7 bases fit TRBD1. The V gene's germline CDR1 is MGHRA and CDR2 YSYEKL. This CDR3 has 13 residues. J gave up 7 bases and V 3 bases, and 3 bases lay outside the gene matches. CDR3 sequence: CASSQAGGNEQFF. In DNA, the CDR3 is TGCGCCAGCAGCCAGGCAGGGGGAAATGAGCAGTTCTTC.

The J gene is TRBJ2-7, the V gene TRBV6-5; no definite D call. V was shortened by 2 bases and J by 6 bases, with 14 bases between the two germline ends. The CDR3 is made up of 14 amino acids. Germline V gives CDR1 MNHEY, CDR2 SVGAGI. The CDR3 nucleotides read TGTGCCAGCAGTTACCTTGCAACGTCTACCGAGCAGTACTTC. It is translated as CASSYLATSTEQYF.

This chain connects TRBV10-3 to TRBJ1-1; D is uncertain. Germline V gene sequence: CDR1 ENHRY, CDR2 SYGVKD. This CDR3 has 14 amino acids. With 6 bases removed from V and 1 base from J, the gap between germline ends came to 12 bases. CDR3 in DNA: TGTGCCATCAGGATTGGAGGTGAGAACACTGAAGCTTTCTTT. It yields the protein CAIRIGGENTEAFF.

The gene calls are TRBV11-3 and TRBJ2-1; TRBD2 matches at 7 bases. The V gene end was trimmed by 8 bases and the J gene end by 4 bases; junction bases not matched to a gene: 5. The CDR3 length is 13 residues. CDR1 is SGHNT and CDR2 is YENEEA in the germline V gene. CDR3 bases: TGTGCCAGCGGGCGGGAGCAGTACAATGAGCAGTTCTTC. It codes for CASGREQYNEQFF.

This sequence joins TRBV7-3 and TRBJ2-6; D may be TRBD1 (6 bases). The CDR3 contains 19 residues. Trimming stripped 0 bases from V and 0 bases from J, with 15 bases between. In germline, CDR1 is SGHTA, CDR2 FQGTGA. The CDR3 spells CASSLTNGQSFSGANVLTF. CDR3 DNA: TGTGCCAGCAGCTTAACTAATGGACAGTCCTTCTCTGGGGCCAACGTCCTGACTTTC.

The CDR3 loop is CASSGGQGGGELFF. CDR3 bases: TGCGCCAGCAGCGGAGGACAGGGCGGCGGGGAGCTGTTTTTT. This chain uses TRBV5-1 with TRBJ2-2; 8 nucleotides line up with TRBD1. The germline V gene has CDR1 SGHRS and CDR2 YFSETQ. CDR3 size: 14 residues. V lost 4 bases to trimming and J lost 7 bases; unmatched junction nucleotides: 6.

V and J are TRBV27 and TRBJ2-2; TRBD2 agrees at 10 bases. CDR3 length equals 18 residues. Germline trimming cut 4 bases from V and 3 bases from J; bases unmatched to any gene: 11. The germline CDR1 and CDR2 sequences are MNHEY and SMNVEV (reference sequence). Here the CDR3 DNA reads TGTGCCAGCAGTTACTACCATAGCGGGAGGATGGACACCGGGGAGCTGTTTTTT. This translates into CASSYYHSGRMDTGELFF.

This chain joins TRBV27 and TRBJ2-3; the D gene is possibly TRBD1 (5 bases). CDR1 and CDR2 from the germline V gene are MNHEY and SMNVEV (reference sequence). Trimming took 3 bases from V and 5 from J, leaving 9 bases between them. The CDR3 extends over 13 amino acids. The CDR3: CASSLSREDTQYF. Here the CDR3 DNA reads TGTGCCAGCAGTTTGAGCAGGGAAGATACGCAGTATTTT.

This clone was seen a few times. Distinct nucleotide sequences in the sample also encode this CDR3. V usage is TRBV9 and J usage is TRBJ1-1, with 7 bases aligning to TRBD1. Germline values: CDR1 SGDLS, CDR2 YYNGEE. The CDR3 runs 13 residues. V dropped 4 bases and J dropped 3; count of bases not matched to a gene: 3. The CDR3 bases are TGTGCCAGCAGCCCAGGGGGTTACACTGAAGCTTTCTTT. Amino acid sequence: CASSPGGYTEAFF.

V is TRBV11-2 and J is TRBJ2-7; 9 nucleotides line up with TRBD1. The CDR3 extends over 16 amino acids. V shed 1 base, J shed 6 bases, and the junction held 10 bases outside the gene matches. The V gene's germline CDR1 is SGHAT and CDR2 FQNNGV. CDR3 amino acids: CASSLGGPGQGGEQYF. The CDR3 DNA is TGTGCCAGCAGCTTAGGGGGTCCGGGACAGGGTGGCGAGCAGTACTTC.

This sequence joins TRBV10-3 and TRBJ1-1; 7 bases map to TRBD1. CDR3 length equals 12 residues. In germline, CDR1 is ENHRY, CDR2 SYGVKD. The V and J ends lost 10 bases and 4 bases, in that order; junction bases with no gene match: 6. As DNA, the CDR3 is TGTGCCACCTCAGGGGGTTTCACTGAAGCTTTCTTT. Amino acid sequence: CATSGGFTEAFF.

The chain uses TRBV5-4 and TRBJ2-7; D remains unclear. V was trimmed by 0 bases and J by 4 bases, leaving 8 bases between them. The CDR3 runs to 13 residues. Germline loops: CDR1 SGHNT, CDR2 YYREEE (reference sequence). CDR3 nucleotides: TGTGCCAGCAGCTTGGACTACCAATACGAGCAGTACTTC. Translation gives CASSLDYQYEQYF.

This chain links TRBV28 with TRBJ1-3, with 8 bases fitting TRBD1. V gave up 6 bases and J gave up 0 bases; unmatched junction bases: 1. Germline CDR1 reads MDHEN; CDR2 reads SYDVKM. This CDR3 is built from 14 residues. CDR3 in DNA: TGTGCCAGCAGCACAGGGGGCTCTGGAAACACCATATATTTT. It is translated as CASSTGGSGNTIYF.